A single sample gave rise to the 30 T cell receptor beta chains below, sequenced in a study of blood T cell repertoires in COVID-19. Produced via immunoSEQ multiplex PCR; TCRdb's table is partial and in-frame only. The sample includes over 250,000 clones, around 87% seen only once; the top ten take roughly 5%. Sequences were obtained from PBMCs or T cells enriched from blood (not recorded which). The receptor source for this set is a woman aged 25 to 39 who had recovered from COVID-19.

This chain joins TRBV28 and TRBJ1-4; tentative D call: TRBD1 (5 bases). Germline CDR1 reads MDHEN; CDR2 reads SYDVKM. Trimming removed 5 bases from V and 3 bases from J, with 13 bases in between. The CDR3 contains 15 residues. This CDR3 is CASSPQTDANEKLFF. In DNA form, the CDR3 reads TGTGCCAGCAGTCCCCAGACAGACGCTAATGAAAAACTGTTTTTT.

The gene calls are TRBV10-3 and TRBJ2-1; the match to TRBD1 covers 10 bases. Germline V gene data show CDR1 as ENHRY and CDR2 as SYGVKD. The junction had 11 bases not matched to a gene; V was cut back by 0 bases and J by 9 bases. CDR3 length equals 17 residues. The CDR3, as DNA: TGTGCCATCAGTGAGTCGAGTTTGAGACAGGGGGCCGCTGAGCAGTTCTTC. It codes for CAISESSLRQGAAEQFF.

Only one count was recorded for this clone. This rearrangement joins TRBV2 to TRBJ1-1, with a possible D match to TRBD1 (6 bases). This CDR3 has 13 amino acids. V was trimmed by 5 bases and J by 5 bases, leaving 12 bases between them. CDR1 is SNHLY and CDR2 is FYNNEI in the germline V gene. CDR3 loop: CASSYGQSTEAFF. DNA of the CDR3: TGTGCCAGCAGTTATGGACAGTCAACTGAAGCTTTCTTT. Supplemented by reference TRBV2 and TRBJ1-1, the full variable domain reads EPEVTQTPSHQVTQMGQEVILRCVPISNHLYFYWYRQILGQKVEFLVSFYNNEISEKSEIFDDQFSVERPDGSNFTLKIRSTKLEDSAMYFCASSYGQSTEAFFGQGTRLTVV.

Only one count was recorded for this clone. The rearrangement joins TRBV6-1 to TRBJ2-2, with a tentative D call TRBD1 (5 bases). The CDR3 covers 15 residues. Trimming took off 3 bases at V and 2 bases at J, with 10 bases between the two ends. Germline CDR1 reads MNHNS; CDR2 reads SASEGT. CDR3 DNA: TGTGCCAGCAGTGACGGACGGACAAACACCGGGGAGCTGTTTTTT. It is translated as CASSDGRTNTGELFF.

The rearrangement uses TRBV6-5 and TRBJ2-5, with 11 bases fitting TRBD2. V shed 0 bases and J 2 bases; nucleotides not matched to a gene: 2. Germline values: CDR1 MNHEY, CDR2 SVGAGI. CDR3 size: 16 residues. The CDR3 sequence: CASSYSSSGGQETQYF. CDR3 DNA sequence: TGTGCCAGCAGTTACTCCTCTAGCGGGGGGCAAGAGACCCAGTACTTC.

The V gene is TRBV7-8, the J gene TRBJ1-5; a weak D match, TRBD1 (6 bases). This CDR3 is built from 15 residues. Germline V gene lookup returns CDR1 SGHVS and CDR2 FQNEAQ. V was cut by 4 bases and J by 5 bases, with 15 bases left in between. CDR3 sequence (DNA): TGTGCCAGCAGCTCCTCCGGGAGGGGGGATCAGCCCCAGCATTTT. Translated: CASSSSGRGDQPQHF.

The V and J genes are TRBV7-2 and TRBJ1-2; D is uncertain. V dropped 4 bases and J dropped 4 bases, with 13 bases sitting between them. Germline lookup yields CDR1 SGHTA and CDR2 FQGNSA. The CDR3 covers 14 residues. The CDR3, as DNA: TGTGCCAGCAGCTCCCCCGGCGAGGGCTATGGCTACACCTTC. The encoded protein is CASSSPGEGYGYTF.

This clone was recorded once. This chain uses TRBV12-3 or TRBV12-4 with TRBJ2-5, with D maybe TRBD1 (6 bases). The CDR3 is made up of 13 amino acids. V was cut by 1 base and J by 3 bases, with 6 bases left in between. The CDR3 region is CASSLDREETQYF. For the CDR3, the DNA is TGTGCCAGCAGTTTAGACAGGGAAGAGACCCAGTACTTC.

This chain uses TRBV6-5 with TRBJ1-2; no definite D call. Germline CDR1 reads MNHEY; CDR2 reads SVGAGI. This CDR3 has 12 residues. The V and J ends lost 8 bases and 7 bases respectively, with 14 bases between them. The DNA of the CDR3 is TGTGCCAGCCGCGTGGGTAGAGGTGGCTACACCTTC. Translated, it gives CASRVGRGGYTF.

This chain joins TRBV7-9 and TRBJ1-2; 8 bases fit TRBD1. CDR1 is SEHNR and CDR2 is FQNEAQ in the germline V gene (reference sequence). V gave up 3 bases and J gave up 6 bases; unmatched junction bases: 9. The CDR3 consists of 15 residues. CDR3 amino acids: CASSFLLAGGDGYTF. The CDR3 nucleotides read TGTGCCAGCAGCTTCCTGTTGGCAGGGGGCGATGGCTACACCTTC.

The gene calls are TRBV29-1 and TRBJ2-1, with 11 nucleotides matching TRBD1. The CDR3 sequence is 13 residues long. CDR1 and CDR2 from the germline V gene are SQVTM and ANQGSEA. Trimming at V came to 7 bases and at J to 9 bases, leaving 8 bases not matched to a gene. The DNA of the CDR3 is TGCAGCGACCTGGACAGGGGGCAAGGTGAGCAGTTCTTC. Encoded protein: CSDLDRGQGEQFF.

This clone was counted only a few times. The chain links TRBV4-3 to TRBJ2-3, with D tentatively TRBD2 (5 bases). V was cut by 0 bases and J by 4 bases, with 11 bases left in between. This CDR3 comprises 15 residues. The V gene's germline CDR1 is LGHNA and CDR2 YSLEER. CDR3 protein: CASSQEAPGADTQYF. CDR3 nucleotide sequence: TGCGCCAGCAGCCAAGAGGCCCCCGGGGCAGATACGCAGTATTTT.

The rearrangement links TRBV4-3 to TRBJ2-1; 7 bases agree with TRBD2. The germline CDR1 and CDR2 sequences are LGHNA and YSLEER. This CDR3 region has 16 residues. Unmatched junction bases numbered 9, after V lost 1 base and J lost 6 bases. The CDR3 DNA reads TGCGCCAGCAGCCAAGTTTCGGGGAGGGCGATCAATGAGCAGTTCTTC. This gives the protein CASSQVSGRAINEQFF.

V gene TRBV19 combines with J gene TRBJ1-4; D possibly corresponds to TRBD1 (6 bases). V dropped 4 bases and J dropped 4 bases, with 13 bases sitting between them. The CDR3 consists of 15 residues. Germline CDR1 is LNHDA and CDR2 is SQIVND (reference sequence). The CDR3 loop is CASSTRQDFNEKLFF. In nucleotides, the CDR3 is TGTGCCAGTAGTACCCGACAGGACTTTAATGAAAAACTGTTTTTT.

J is TRBJ2-1 and V is TRBV6-5; 9 bases are a match to TRBD2. CDR1 is MNHEY and CDR2 is SVGAGI in the germline V gene. V shed 6 bases and J 5 bases; nucleotides not matched to a gene: 5. CDR3 length equals 14 residues. The CDR3 loop is CASSRAGGNNEQFF. The CDR3 bases are TGTGCCAGCAGCAGGGCGGGGGGGAACAATGAGCAGTTCTTC.

The chain is built from TRBV6-5 and TRBJ1-5, with a possible D match to TRBD1 (5 bases). Germline lookup yields CDR1 MNHEY and CDR2 SVGAGI. The CDR3 is 14 amino acids. V lost 6 bases and J 4 bases, leaving 13 bases between the germline ends. The CDR3 spells CASRILSGNQPQHF. The CDR3, as DNA: TGTGCCAGCAGGATCCTCTCAGGGAATCAGCCCCAGCATTTT.

The chain couples TRBV11-2 to TRBJ2-2; D uncertain. Deletions cut 5 bases from V and 1 base from J, with 8 bases between. The CDR3 has 14 amino acids. Germline V lookup: CDR1 SGHAT, CDR2 FQNNGV. CDR3 nucleotide sequence: TGTGCCAGCAGCGCGACTTTGAACACCGGGGAGCTGTTTTTT. This encodes CASSATLNTGELFF.

V is TRBV11-2 and J is TRBJ2-3, with D maybe TRBD2 (5 bases). The CDR3 is 15 residues long. Trimming took off 4 bases at V and 0 bases at J, with 11 bases between the two ends. Per germline, CDR1 SGHAT and CDR2 FQNNGV. CDR3 residues: CASSSRVTSTDTQYF. CDR3 bases: TGTGCCAGCAGCTCGCGGGTGACTAGCACAGATACGCAGTATTTT.

This clone was counted a single time. The chain combines TRBV14 with TRBJ1-2, with 10 bases aligning to TRBD1. Per germline, CDR1 SGHDN and CDR2 FVKESK. The junction had 12 bases not matched to a gene; V was cut back by 0 bases and J by 8 bases. The CDR3 sequence is 17 residues long. The CDR3 sequence: CASSQDGTDRGLSGYTF. The CDR3 nucleotides read TGTGCCAGCAGCCAAGATGGAACCGACAGGGGGCTGTCGGGCTACACCTTC.

The rearrangement uses TRBV24-1 and TRBJ1-5; 9 bases map to TRBD1. V was pared by 9 bases and J by 7 bases, with 6 bases of the junction left unmatched. The CDR3 runs to 13 residues. CDR1 and CDR2 from the germline V gene are KGHDR and SFDVKD. The CDR3 region has the DNA TGTGCCACCTCGGACAGGGGCAGGCAGCCCCAGCATTTT. Amino acids: CATSDRGRQPQHF.

The chain uses TRBV28 and TRBJ2-1; maybe TRBD1 (6 bases). This CDR3 has 14 amino acids. CDR1 MDHEN and CDR2 SYDVKM come from the germline V gene. Deletions cut 2 bases from V and 6 bases from J, with 11 bases between. DNA of the CDR3: TGTGCCAGCAGTTTAAGTGGACAGAGCAATGAGCAGTTCTTC. Its translation: CASSLSGQSNEQFF.

V gene TRBV6-2 or TRBV6-3 combines with J gene TRBJ1-6, with D unresolved. The CDR3 length is 16 residues. V shed 0 bases and J shed 5 bases, with 11 bases lying between them. CDR1 and CDR2 from the germline V gene are MNHEY and SVGEGT. CDR3 coding DNA: TGTGCCAGCAGTTACTCGTTTCAGGCCGATAATTCACCCCTCCACTTT. As protein: CASSYSFQADNSPLHF.

The chain employs TRBV7-9 and TRBJ2-1, with D perhaps TRBD1 (6 bases). In germline, CDR1 is SEHNR, CDR2 FQNEAQ (reference sequence). Between the trimmed V and J ends, which lost 3 bases and 5 bases, there was a span of 11 bases. This CDR3 has 14 amino acids. CDR3 in DNA: TGTGCCAGCAGCTTGGAAGGGGGACACAATGAGCAGTTCTTC. This sequence encodes CASSLEGGHNEQFF. The full variable domain, completed using reference TRBV7-9 and TRBJ2-1, is DTGVSQNPRHKITKRGQNVTFRCDPISEHNRLYWYRQTLGQGPEFLTYFQNEAQLEKSRLLSDRFSAERPKGSFSTLEIQRTEQGDSAMYLCASSLEGGHNEQFFGPGTRLTVL.

The gene calls are TRBV6-1 and TRBJ1-3; the D is unclear. Trimming took 3 bases from V and 10 from J, leaving 13 bases between them. The CDR3 covers 13 residues. Per the germline V gene, CDR1 is MNHNS and CDR2 is SASEGT. In DNA, the CDR3 is TGTGCCAGCAGTGAGCCAGGCCAGAATACCATATATTTT. This sequence encodes CASSEPGQNTIYF.

V usage is TRBV4-3 and J usage is TRBJ1-4, with 8 bases identical to TRBD1. CDR1 LGHNA and CDR2 YSLEER come from the germline V gene. V shed 4 bases, J shed 2 bases, and the junction held 3 bases outside the gene matches. The CDR3 runs 15 residues. CDR3 protein: CASSPWDRTNEKLFF. The CDR3 DNA reads as TGCGCCAGCAGCCCTTGGGACAGGACTAATGAAAAACTGTTTTTT.

The chain has TRBV28 and TRBJ1-2; 7 nucleotides line up with TRBD1. The V gene end was trimmed by 6 bases and the J gene end by 3 bases; junction bases not matched to a gene: 16. Germline CDR1 reads MDHEN; CDR2 reads SYDVKM. This CDR3 has 17 amino acids. The CDR3 sequence is CASSLPRQGWRDYGYTF. In DNA, the CDR3 is TGTGCCAGCAGCCTCCCCAGACAGGGATGGAGAGACTATGGCTACACCTTC.

The chain employs TRBV2 and TRBJ1-1; D is unresolved. From germline, CDR1 is SNHLY and CDR2 FYNNEI. This CDR3 comprises 13 residues. Trimming removed 6 bases at V and 4 bases at J, with 12 bases between. In nucleotides, the CDR3 is TGTGCCAGCAGGACCGAAGCGAGCACTGAAGCTTTCTTT. The encoded protein is CASRTEASTEAFF. The whole variable domain, remainder taken from reference TRBV2 and TRBJ1-1, is EPEVTQTPSHQVTQMGQEVILRCVPISNHLYFYWYRQILGQKVEFLVSFYNNEISEKSEIFDDQFSVERPDGSNFTLKIRSTKLEDSAMYFCASRTEASTEAFFGQGTRLTVV.

The gene calls are TRBV6-6 and TRBJ1-2; no clear D. Germline V gene lookup returns CDR1 MNHNY and CDR2 SVGAGI (reference sequence). This CDR3 region has 11 residues. The germline V and J ends were trimmed by 7 bases and 7 bases, with 10 bases remaining between them. CDR3 loop: CASTQVFGYTF. The CDR3 DNA reads as TGTGCCAGCACCCAGGTTTTTGGCTACACCTTC.

The V and J genes are TRBV10-3 and TRBJ1-2, with D tentatively TRBD1 (5 bases). Germline V gene lookup returns CDR1 ENHRY and CDR2 SYGVKD. V lost 10 bases to trimming and J lost 6 bases, with 12 bases between them. This CDR3 has 11 amino acids. The CDR3 here is CATRGENGYTF. The CDR3 region has the DNA TGTGCCACCCGGGGGGAGAATGGCTACACCTTC.

CDR3: CASSQPTRTGDLPNTGELFF. CDR3 sequence (DNA): TGCGCCAGCAGCCAACCCACCCGGACAGGGGATCTTCCGAACACCGGGGAGCTGTTTTTT. The V and J genes are TRBV4-3 and TRBJ2-2, with 9 nucleotides matching TRBD1. Germline V gene sequence: CDR1 LGHNA, CDR2 YSLEER. The CDR3 totals 20 residues. V lost 2 bases and J lost 0; bases outside the gene matches: 13.